What follows are 9 T cell receptor beta chains derived from one specimen sequenced in a study of cytomegalovirus exposure and HLA in healthy donors. In the PCR, 60 Vbeta and 13 Jbeta primers were used. Libraries were prepared by immunoSEQ multiplex PCR; TCRdb keeps only in-frame clonotypes and omits some of them. The sample has 100,000 or so clones, 60% to 85% seen once; the top ten hold roughly a tenth. The material sequenced was PBMCs. All receptors come from a man aged 45-65 years in good health and CMV-seronegative.

This clone was seen more than once but under ten times. This chain connects TRBV19 to TRBJ2-1; possibly TRBD2 for D (5 bases). The CDR3 extends over 15 amino acids. V was shortened by 6 bases and J by 5 bases, with 17 bases between the two germline ends. Germline CDR1 is LNHDA and CDR2 is SQIVND (reference sequence). The CDR3 here is CASSRGPSKDNEQFF. Here the CDR3 DNA reads TGTGCCAGTAGCAGAGGGCCTAGTAAAGACAATGAGCAGTTCTTC.

This clone is a singleton in its sample. The V call is TRBV11-2, the J call TRBJ2-4; D ambiguous. CDR1 SGHAT and CDR2 FQNNGV come from the germline V gene. The CDR3 extends over 14 amino acids. The V gene lost 5 bases and the J gene lost 1 base, with 9 bases spanning the gap. The CDR3 DNA reads TGTGCCAGCAGCCCAAGTCGGGCCAAAAACATTCAGTACTTC. It yields the protein CASSPSRAKNIQYF.

This chain links TRBV6-7 with TRBJ2-2; TRBD1 is a possible D gene (5 bases). TRBV6-7 is flagged as an ORF with uncertain function. The ends were cut back, 6 bases at V and 3 bases at J, with 5 bases in the middle. CDR3 length: 12 amino acids. The CDR3 DNA reads TGTGCCAGCAGGGGGCACACCGGGGAGCTGTTTTTT. Translating gives CASRGHTGELFF.

The chain has TRBV19 and TRBJ1-5; D is unclear. The CDR3 covers 13 residues. Germline CDR1 and CDR2: LNHDA and SQIVND (reference sequence). The V end was cut by 4 bases, the J end by 5 bases, with 9 bases between. The CDR3 sequence: CASSNREHQPQHF. The CDR3 nucleotides read TGTGCCAGTAGTAACCGGGAACATCAGCCCCAGCATTTT.

This chain joins TRBV5-1 and TRBJ2-7; D perhaps matches TRBD2 (6 bases). Germline CDR1 reads SGHRS; CDR2 reads YFSETQ. The V and J ends lost 0 bases and 2 bases respectively, with 12 bases between them. The CDR3 is 15 residues long. The CDR3 region has the DNA TGCGCCAGCAGCTTGGCCGGGACTGGGACCTACGAGCAGTACTTC. Residues: CASSLAGTGTYEQYF.

This clone was seen repeatedly, ten times or more. The V call is TRBV5-6, the J call TRBJ2-7; D not resolved. Trimming cost V 1 base and J 7 bases, with 15 bases left between them. The CDR3 contains 14 residues. Per the germline V gene, CDR1 is SGHDT and CDR2 is YYEEEE. This CDR3 reads CASSLTATRLEQYF. The CDR3 DNA is TGTGCCAGCAGCTTGACCGCGACCAGGTTGGAGCAGTACTTC. Full variable domain (missing parts from reference TRBV5-6 and TRBJ2-7): DAGVTQSPTHLIKTRGQQVTLRCSPKSGHDTVSWYQQALGQGPQFIFQYYEEEERQRGNFPDRFSGHQFPNYSSELNVNALLLGDSALYLCASSLTATRLEQYFGPGTRLTVT.

The CDR3 is CAWNEGIIGNTGELFF. The CDR3, as DNA: TGTGCCTGGAACGAGGGAATAATAGGGAACACCGGGGAGCTGTTTTTT. The J gene is TRBJ2-2, the V gene TRBV30; the D gene is possibly TRBD2 (5 bases). V lost 4 bases and J lost 1, with 16 bases in between. The CDR3 contains 16 residues. Germline V gene lookup returns CDR1 GTSNPN and CDR2 SVGIG (reference sequence). Together with reference TRBV30 and TRBJ2-2, the CDR3 gives the full variable domain: SQTIHQWPATLVQPVGSPLSLECTVEGTSNPNLYWYRQAAGRGLQLLFYSVGIGQISSEVPQNLSASRPQDRQFILSSKKLLLSDSGFYLCAWNEGIIGNTGELFFGEGSRLTVL.

This sequence joins TRBV5-1 and TRBJ2-5; the match to TRBD1 covers 9 bases. The V gene end was trimmed by 2 bases and the J gene end by 4 bases; junction bases not matched to a gene: 3. CDR3 size: 14 residues. From germline, CDR1 is SGHRS and CDR2 YFSETQ. CDR3 sequence reads: CASSLYRGRETQYF. For the CDR3, the DNA is TGCGCCAGCAGCTTATACAGGGGGCGAGAGACCCAGTACTTC.

The chain joins TRBV7-3 to TRBJ2-6; D is ambiguous. V lost 4 bases and J 0 bases, leaving 10 bases between the germline ends. Germline V CDR1 and CDR2: SGHTA, FQGTGA. This CDR3 has 16 amino acids. The CDR3 loop is CASSSWPVSGANVLTF. The CDR3 region has the DNA TGTGCCAGCAGCTCGTGGCCTGTCTCTGGGGCCAACGTCCTGACTTTC. The whole variable domain, remainder taken from reference TRBV7-3 and TRBJ2-6, is GAGVSQTPSNKVTEKGKYVELRCDPISGHTALYWYRQSLGQGPEFLIYFQGTGAADDSGLPNDRFFAVRPEGSVSTLKIQRTERGDSAVYLCASSSWPVSGANVLTFGAGSRLTVL.